This TCR beta chain was profiled in a study of memory CD8 T cells in hepatitis C reinfection. Study context: A positive HCV RNA test after two negatives ≥60 days apart defined reinfection. Between 3 and 8 weeks after reinfection detection, peak samples were drawn.

Study-wide results and limits: Five or six donors were too few for definitive public clonotype conclusions.

Time point defined: peak reinfection, 3 to 8 weeks after reinfection detection. Sorted cells were sequenced directly ex vivo without any in vitro expansion. A couple of donors provided sorted CD3+ CD8+ CD45RO- naive CD8 T cells at all three reinfection time points. Libraries were prepared by immunoSEQ multiplex PCR; TCRdb keeps only in-frame clonotypes and omits some of them. The data hold around 47,000 clones, with around 89% observed a single time. The germline V gene has CDR1 SGHDT and CDR2 YYEEEE. The V gene end was trimmed by 2 bases and the J gene end by 4 bases; junction bases not matched to a gene: 5. This CDR3 region has 17 residues. As for this clone: Its specificity is unknown.

This TCR came from a man younger than 35 with hepatitis C virus infection. The sample taken for sequencing was naive CD8+ T cells sorted from blood. J is TRBJ2-2 and V is TRBV5-6; 13 bases are shared with TRBD2. The CDR3 is CASSFGLAGDFTGELFF. The CDR3 DNA follows: TGTGCCAGCAGCTTTGGACTAGCGGGGGATTTCACCGGGGAGCTGTTTTTT.